One sample yielded the 2 T cell receptor beta chains listed below, sequenced in a study of lung T cells in sarcoidosis with Löfgren's syndrome. One entry per CDR3 protein results from TCRdb running MiXCR on the reads. Of around 500 distinct CDR3 sequences listed, 30% to 40% are singletons. Sequenced: CD4+ T cells from PBMCs. The receptors here all came from a human donor with sarcoidosis (Löfgren's syndrome or another form), or a control subject (not recorded which).

This clonotype counts as medium-sized. The CDR3 loop is CASSLFGGRETQYF. The CDR3 DNA follows: TGTGCCAGCAGCTTGTTTGGGGGCAGAGAGACCCAGTACTTC. This sequence joins TRBV5-5 and TRBJ2-5; tentatively, D is TRBD1 (6 bases). CDR1 SGHKS and CDR2 YYEKEE come from the germline V gene (reference sequence). This CDR3 has 14 amino acids. Deletions cut 1 base from V and 4 bases from J, with 11 bases between.

By sample fraction, this clonotype is large. The genes are TRBV28 and TRBJ2-7; 7 bases agree with TRBD2. This CDR3 comprises 14 residues. Germline loops: CDR1 MDHEN, CDR2 SYDVKM. Trimming took 3 bases from V and 5 from J; bases not matched to a gene: 7. The DNA of the CDR3 is TGTGCCAGCAGTTTGGGGGAGGGCCCAGACGAGCAGTACTTC. Translated: CASSLGEGPDEQYF.